This T cell receptor (beta chain) was sequenced during a study of blood T cell repertoires in COVID-19. Study summary: There were acute and convalescent COVID-19 samples, and they came from the United States, Italy and Spain. T cells, B-cell-depleted T cells, or PBMCs supplied cDNA or gDNA.

Per the study methods: Counts of nucleated cells, estimated from reference gene primer amplification, were obtained. Assay: immunoSEQ multiplex PCR; the TCRdb copy retains only in-frame clones and omits some. V and J calls and clone size are given by that table; D and trimming were obtained from the DNA. The sample has 200,000 to 250,000 clones, around 82% seen once. Per germline, CDR1 LGHNA and CDR2 YNFKEQ. Trimming at V came to 2 bases and at J to 2 bases, leaving 1 base not matched to a gene. The CDR3 is 15 amino acids. The sample holds a few counts of this clone. Sequencing was done on a sample of peripheral blood. This sequence originates from a woman aged 70 to 79 with acute or convalescent COVID-19. V usage is TRBV4-2 and J usage is TRBJ2-3; TRBD2 matches at 10 bases. The CDR3 DNA is TGTGCCAGCAGCCAAACTAGCGGGGTCACAGATACGCAGTATTTT. Translation: CASSQTSGVTDTQYF.